Below are 30 T cell receptor beta chains sequenced from a single sample in a study of blood T cell repertoires in COVID-19. Repertoires were generated with immunoSEQ multiplex PCR, while TCRdb's copy carries only in-frame clones and drops some. There are about 300,000 clones in the sample; roughly 88% occur only once, and 1.5% to 2% lies in the top ten. What was sequenced was peripheral blood. The receptor set was obtained from a woman in her forties or fifties with acute or convalescent COVID-19.

The rearrangement links TRBV5-8 to TRBJ2-7; the D gene is possibly TRBD2 (5 bases). Trimming stripped 3 bases from V and 2 bases from J, with 18 bases between. The germline gives CDR1 SGHTS, CDR2 YDEGEE. CDR3 length equals 16 residues. CDR3 amino acids: CASSSSRADRPYEQYF. DNA for the CDR3: TGTGCCAGCAGCTCATCGAGGGCAGACCGCCCCTACGAGCAGTACTTC.

J is TRBJ2-1 and V is TRBV15, with 10 positions matching TRBD2. Unmatched junction bases numbered 12, after V lost 3 bases and J lost 7 bases. CDR1 and CDR2 from the germline V gene are LNHNV and YYDKDF (reference sequence). This CDR3 region has 17 residues. The CDR3 loop is CATSRTWLAGDLNEQFF. CDR3 nucleotide sequence: TGTGCCACCAGCAGGACATGGCTAGCGGGAGACCTGAATGAGCAGTTCTTC.

This clone has more than one count but fewer than ten. This chain links TRBV4-3 with TRBJ1-2; 7 nucleotides align to TRBD1. The junction had 3 bases not matched to a gene; V was cut back by 2 bases and J by 3 bases. Per the germline V gene, CDR1 is LGHNA and CDR2 is YSLEER. This CDR3 contains 14 residues. The CDR3 DNA follows: TGCGCCAGCAGCCAAAGGACAGGAGACTATGGCTACACCTTC. Encoded protein: CASSQRTGDYGYTF.

J is TRBJ1-2 and V is TRBV28; 9 nucleotides line up with TRBD1. From germline, CDR1 is MDHEN and CDR2 SYDVKM. The junction had 5 bases not matched to a gene; V was cut back by 5 bases and J by 7 bases. This CDR3 has 13 amino acids. CDR3 coding DNA: TGTGCCAGCAGTACAGGGGGCCGTAGTGGCTACACCTTC. Protein sequence: CASSTGGRSGYTF.

The V gene is TRBV7-2, the J gene TRBJ2-3; 9 bases are a match to TRBD2. The CDR3 is 14 amino acids. After removal of 6 bases from V and 2 bases from J, the junction contained 3 bases not matched to a gene. Per germline, CDR1 SGHTA and CDR2 FQGNSA. CDR3 coding DNA: TGTGCCAGCAGGACTAGCGGTTTCACAGATACGCAGTATTTT. It encodes CASRTSGFTDTQYF.

The rearrangement joins TRBV3-1 (or the pseudogene TRBV3-2) to TRBJ2-3; 10 bases align to TRBD2. Germline V gene data show CDR1 as LGHDT and CDR2 as YNNKEL (reference sequence). This CDR3 has 20 residues. V was clipped by 3 bases and J by 5 bases; unmatched bases: 20. The CDR3 spells CASSQDFLAGASVIVDTQYF. Here the CDR3 DNA reads TGTGCCAGCAGCCAGGATTTTCTAGCGGGAGCTTCAGTTATCGTAGATACGCAGTATTTT.

The chain is built from TRBV25-1 and TRBJ2-5, with a weak D call TRBD2 (6 bases). Germline V lookup: CDR1 MGHDK, CDR2 SYGVNS. The CDR3 totals 17 residues. V was trimmed by 7 bases and J by 0 bases, leaving 21 bases between them. The CDR3 DNA follows: TGTGCCAGCACCCCGAAGGTCGGGGGACTCCACCAAGAGACCCAGTACTTC. It yields the protein CASTPKVGGLHQETQYF.

This clone was found once. The chain is built from TRBV11-2 and TRBJ2-7, with D perhaps TRBD2 (6 bases). Trimming left V 2 bases short and J 5 bases short, with 19 bases between. The germline V gene has CDR1 SGHAT and CDR2 FQNNGV. The CDR3 runs to 16 residues. The CDR3 loop is CASSLLPGLDEDEQYF. Here the CDR3 DNA reads TGTGCCAGCAGCTTACTTCCGGGACTGGACGAGGACGAGCAGTACTTC. The full variable domain, rest sourced from reference TRBV11-2 and TRBJ2-7, is EAGVAQSPRYKIIEKRQSVAFWCNPISGHATLYWYQQILGQGPKLLIQFQNNGVVDDSQLPKDRFSAERLKGVDSTLKIQPAKLEDSAVYLCASSLLPGLDEDEQYFGPGTRLTVT.

This clone was found a few times. V is TRBV18 and J is TRBJ2-4, with 8 nucleotides matching TRBD1. With V trimmed by 3 bases and J by 8 bases, 9 bases remained unmatched. CDR1 and CDR2 from the germline V gene are KGHSH and LQKENI. This CDR3 comprises 15 residues. CDR3 in amino acids: CASSPSLQDRDIQYF. In DNA, the CDR3 is TGTGCCAGCTCACCGTCCCTTCAGGACAGGGACATTCAGTACTTC.

This rearrangement joins TRBV9 to TRBJ2-1; 10 bases match TRBD1. Trimming took 3 bases from V and 5 from J; bases not matched to a gene: 11. The CDR3 sequence is 17 residues long. Germline V lookup: CDR1 SGDLS, CDR2 YYNGEE. The CDR3 DNA sequence: TGTGCCAGCAGCGCGGGGGGTGGGACAGGGGATCACAATGAGCAGTTCTTC. Translated: CASSAGGGTGDHNEQFF.

The chain combines TRBV27 with TRBJ2-3; 8 bases are shared with TRBD1. The CDR3 contains 16 residues. CDR1 is MNHEY and CDR2 is SMNVEV in the germline V gene (reference sequence). Unmatched junction bases numbered 9, after V lost 5 bases and J lost 2 bases. The CDR3 region has the DNA TGTGCCAGCAGTCACCCGACAGGGGTCCCCACAGATACGCAGTATTTT. This encodes CASSHPTGVPTDTQYF.

The gene calls are TRBV11-2 and TRBJ1-1; D might be TRBD1 (5 bases). The CDR3 covers 18 residues. The germline CDR1 and CDR2 sequences are SGHAT and FQNNGV. The V end was cut by 3 bases, the J end by 2 bases, with 22 bases between. CDR3 amino acids: CASSFPLMPRQSNTEAFF. The CDR3 region has the DNA TGTGCCAGCAGCTTCCCCTTGATGCCTCGACAGAGTAACACTGAAGCTTTCTTT.

This clone has a single count. The chain recombines TRBV11-3 with TRBJ2-2; TRBD2 is a possible D gene (5 bases). The CDR3 spans 16 residues. Trimming cost V 5 bases and J 3 bases, with 16 bases left between them. Germline-derived CDR1 and CDR2 are SGHNT and YENEEA. CDR3 residues: CASSLIGGRDTGELFF. The CDR3 DNA reads TGTGCCAGCAGCCTGATTGGAGGCAGAGACACCGGGGAGCTGTTTTTT.

The chain recombines TRBV28 with TRBJ2-7; perhaps TRBD2 as D (6 bases). Germline V gene data show CDR1 as MDHEN and CDR2 as SYDVKM. CDR3 length equals 15 residues. Trimming cost V 2 bases and J 4 bases, with 15 bases left between them. The CDR3 DNA reads TGTGCCAGCAGTTTAGCCGGGACTCCGGCTTACGAGCAGTACTTC. Translated: CASSLAGTPAYEQYF.

There are a few counts of this clone. CDR3 amino acids: CASSFGDGGTEAFF. The CDR3 nucleotides read TGCGCCAGCAGCTTCGGAGACGGAGGCACTGAAGCTTTCTTT. This chain joins TRBV5-1 and TRBJ1-1; no firm D call. The CDR3 runs to 14 residues. Per germline, CDR1 SGHRS and CDR2 YFSETQ. V lost 2 bases and J 4 bases, leaving 12 bases between the germline ends. Filled out from reference TRBV5-1 and TRBJ1-1, the complete variable domain reads KAGVTQTPRYLIKTRGQQVTLSCSPISGHRSVSWYQQTPGQGLQFLFEYFSETQRNKGNFPGRFSGRQFSNSRSEMNVSTLELGDSALYLCASSFGDGGTEAFFGQGTRLTVV.

The chain couples TRBV7-3 to TRBJ2-3, with 9 nucleotides matching TRBD2. Germline loops: CDR1 SGHTA, CDR2 FQGTGA. The CDR3 sequence is 16 residues long. Losses at the gene ends were 1 base for V and 3 bases for J; bases not matched to a gene: 5. The CDR3 loop is CASSLIGSGSTDTQYF. The CDR3 DNA reads as TGTGCCAGCAGCTTAATTGGTAGCGGGAGTACAGATACGCAGTATTTT.

The V and J genes are TRBV5-4 and TRBJ1-5, with 10 bases fitting TRBD1. CDR3 length: 16 amino acids. The germline CDR1 and CDR2 sequences are SGHNT and YYREEE (reference sequence). The V and J ends lost 0 bases and 2 bases, in that order; junction bases with no gene match: 2. The CDR3 region is CASSLGTGGRNQPQHF. The CDR3 DNA reads as TGTGCCAGCAGCTTGGGGACAGGGGGTCGCAATCAGCCCCAGCATTTT.

J is TRBJ1-6 and V is TRBV7-2, with TRBD1 identical over 10 bases. With V trimmed by 5 bases and J by 9 bases, 4 bases remained unmatched. This CDR3 is built from 14 residues. Germline CDR1 reads SGHTA; CDR2 reads FQGNSA. CDR3 sequence reads: CASSPGQGVSPLHF. CDR3 DNA: TGTGCCAGCAGCCCCGGACAGGGGGTTTCACCCCTCCACTTT.

The chain has TRBV30 and TRBJ1-4, with 9 nucleotides matching TRBD1. CDR3 size: 15 residues. In germline, CDR1 is GTSNPN, CDR2 SVGIG (reference sequence). J gave up 3 bases and V 1 base, and 3 bases lay outside the gene matches. In DNA form, the CDR3 reads TGTGCCTGGAGTGAGACAGGGGGACCTAATGAAAAACTGTTTTTT. This translates into CAWSETGGPNEKLFF.

The V gene is TRBV2, the J gene TRBJ1-5, with D perhaps matching TRBD1 (6 bases). V lost 3 bases to trimming and J lost 7 bases, with 19 bases between them. The CDR3 runs 16 residues. Germline V gene sequence: CDR1 SNHLY, CDR2 FYNNEI. CDR3 amino acids: CASSERTRGGSQPQHF. As DNA, the CDR3 is TGTGCCAGCAGTGAGAGAACACGAGGGGGAAGCCAGCCCCAGCATTTT.

With regard to this clone: At one end the junction does not follow the germline gene, possibly because of a read error. The chain couples TRBV7-7 to TRBJ1-6, with 8 bases lining up with TRBD1. The germline V gene encodes CDR1 SSHAT and CDR2 FNYEAQ (reference sequence). The CDR3 contains 19 residues. CDR3 in DNA: TGTGCTAGCAGCTTAGTAGGTGTCCCCCGGACAGGGAGGAATTCACCCCTCCACTTT. Encoded protein: CASSLVGVPRTGRNSPLHF.

This rearrangement joins TRBV9 to TRBJ2-2, with TRBD2 matching over 8 bases. Germline CDR1 and CDR2: SGDLS and YYNGEE. The ends lost 3 bases at V and 6 bases at J; junction bases unmatched: 10. CDR3 length: 16 amino acids. The DNA of the CDR3 is TGTGCCAGCAGCGGACAATCCGGGAGGGCCCCCGGGGAGCTGTTTTTT. Its translation: CASSGQSGRAPGELFF.

The genes are TRBV5-6 and TRBJ2-2, with 7 bases identical to TRBD1. J was trimmed by 1 base and V by 4 bases; bases with no gene match: 7. Germline-derived CDR1 and CDR2 are SGHDT and YYEEEE. This CDR3 spans 16 amino acids. CDR3 DNA: TGTGCCAGCAGCCCCGTCGGGACAGAGAACACCGGGGAGCTGTTTTTT. Amino acid sequence: CASSPVGTENTGELFF.

J is TRBJ2-7 and V is TRBV6-4, with TRBD2 identical over 11 bases. The CDR3 totals 16 residues. Germline V gives CDR1 MRHNA, CDR2 SNTAGT. V lost 8 bases to trimming and J lost 3 bases; unmatched junction nucleotides: 12. As DNA, the CDR3 is TGTGCCAGCCTAATGCCCACCGGGACTAGCGGCTACGAGCAGTACTTC. This encodes CASLMPTGTSGYEQYF.

The rearrangement uses TRBV10-3 and TRBJ2-5; 7 bases line up with TRBD2. CDR1 and CDR2 (germline): ENHRY, SYGVKD. The ends lost 7 bases at V and 3 bases at J; junction bases unmatched: 23. The CDR3 length is 19 residues. The CDR3 spells CAIMEGREASISSEETQYF. The DNA of the CDR3 is TGTGCCATCATGGAGGGACGGGAGGCCTCCATTAGTTCGGAAGAGACCCAGTACTTC.

This chain connects TRBV7-2 to TRBJ2-7; 8 bases map to TRBD2. Germline CDR1 reads SGHTA; CDR2 reads FQGNSA. Trimming removed 3 bases from V and 0 bases from J; junction bases left unmatched: 4. The CDR3 sequence is 15 residues long. CDR3: CASSFRREVSYEQYF. In nucleotides, the CDR3 is TGTGCCAGCAGCTTTAGGCGGGAGGTCTCCTACGAGCAGTACTTC.

The gene calls are TRBV5-8 and TRBJ1-4; 7 bases are shared with TRBD1. This CDR3 has 15 residues. The V gene end was trimmed by 2 bases and the J gene end by 0 bases; junction bases not matched to a gene: 1. Germline CDR1 SGHTS, CDR2 YDEGEE. Written as DNA, the CDR3 is TGTGCCAGCAGCTTTGGGACAGCAACTAATGAAAAACTGTTTTTT. It specifies CASSFGTATNEKLFF.

The rearrangement joins TRBV7-6 to TRBJ1-6; D is possibly TRBD1 (5 bases). Looked up from germline, CDR1 is SGHVS and CDR2 is FNYEAQ. V was shortened by 0 bases and J by 5 bases, with 5 bases between the two germline ends. The CDR3 loop spans 14 amino acids. The CDR3 DNA reads as TGTGCCAGCAGCTTAGCAGGGGATAATTCACCCCTCCACTTT. Amino acid sequence: CASSLAGDNSPLHF.

The sample holds a few counts of this clone. This chain connects TRBV7-2 to TRBJ2-7; D unresolved. This CDR3 is 15 amino acids long. Per the germline V gene, CDR1 is SGHTA and CDR2 is FQGNSA. The V end was cut by 3 bases, the J end by 3 bases, with 15 bases between. For the CDR3, the DNA is TGTGCCAGCAGCTTTACGAAGCGAAACTACTACGAGCAGTACTTC. Amino acids: CASSFTKRNYYEQYF.

The J gene is TRBJ1-4, the V gene TRBV4-1; 10 bases map to TRBD1. Trimming removed 4 bases from V and 7 bases from J; junction bases left unmatched: 9. The length of the CDR3 is 16 residues. The germline CDR1 and CDR2 sequences are MGHRA and YSYEKL. The CDR3 nucleotides are TGCGCCAGCAGCCGTTTAAACCGGGACAGGGGTGAAAAACTGTTTTTT. Its protein is CASSRLNRDRGEKLFF.